This T cell receptor beta chain was observed in a study of tumor-infiltrating lymphocytes in primary liver carcinoma. Starting from 500 ng of total RNA, TCR beta cDNA was produced with a primer in the constant region. ARM-PCR, slightly modified, supplied the TCR beta libraries through three nested multiplex PCR rounds. TCRdb re-derived calls from the multiplex PCR reads in MiXCR, one entry per CDR3 protein. The sample has about 210,000 distinct CDR3 sequences, 70% to 90% seen once. As for this clonotype: An end of the junction does not agree with germline; a read error may underlie this.

RNA and DNA were co-extracted from roughly 20-30 mg of unsorted bulk tissue. Sequencing used tumor tissue from primary liver carcinoma. The clonotype was recovered from a man aged 35 to 55 with primary liver carcinoma and hepatitis B virus infection.

CDR3 region: CASSQLGDTGELFF. The DNA for the CDR3 is TGTGCCAGCAGCCAATTAGGGGACACCGGGGAGCTATTTTTT. This rearrangement joins TRBV14 to TRBJ2-2, with D tentatively TRBD1 (6 bases). Germline loops: CDR1 SGHDN, CDR2 FVKESK. The CDR3 covers 14 residues. Full variable domain (remainder filled in from reference TRBV14 and TRBJ2-2): EAGVTQFPSHSVIEKGQTVTLRCDPISGHDNLYWYRRVMGKEIKFLLHFVKESKQDESGMPNNRFLAERTGGTYSTLKVQPAELEDSGVYFCASSQLGDTGELFFGEGSRLTVL.